The source of this T cell receptor beta chain is a study of CD8 T cells in Susac syndrome. As for this clonotype: Its target is unknown.

TCR beta sequencing was performed on blood CD8+ and CD4+ T cells. TEMRA cells were FACS-enriched, with CD8+ and CD4+ T cells isolated negatively. Random hexamers were used to reverse transcribe roughly 0.45 to 1 ug of RNA. The TCR beta CDR3 was amplified by immunoSEQ multiplex PCR across 54 Vbeta, 13 Jbeta. MiXCR, run by TCRdb on the immunoSEQ multiplex PCR reads, gives a single entry per CDR3 protein. The top ten clones hold approximately 0.12% of a sample with about 400,000 distinct CDR3 sequences, 75% to 90% of them seen once. Study conclusions and caveats: As the study acknowledged, the number of individuals who were part of its TCR sequencing and HLA analysis was relatively small.

V was cut by 3 bases and J by 0 bases, with 14 bases left in between. The CDR3 is made up of 17 amino acids. Sequencing used CD8+ T cells from PBMCs. This rearrangement joins TRBV12-3 or TRBV12-4 to TRBJ2-2, with D perhaps TRBD2 (6 bases). This receptor was identified in a human donor with multiple sclerosis. CDR3 residues: CASSLAGPHANTGELFF. CDR3 nucleotides: TGTGCCAGCAGTTTGGCGGGGCCCCACGCGAACACCGGGGAGCTGTTTTTT.